Shown below are 32 T cell receptor beta chains from a single sample sequenced in a study of blood T cell repertoires in COVID-19. Some clones are missing from TCRdb's copy, which holds only in-frame ones; the method was immunoSEQ multiplex PCR. The repertoire holds about 120,000 clones, with roughly 83% as singletons. The sample was peripheral blood. The receptor source for this set is a man aged 25 to 40 with acute or convalescent COVID-19.

The chain uses TRBV6-5 and TRBJ1-2, with D uncertain. The CDR3 is made up of 14 amino acids. Germline V gene data show CDR1 as MNHEY and CDR2 as SVGAGI. V dropped 2 bases and J dropped 1 base, with 8 bases sitting between them. DNA for the CDR3: TGTGCCAGCAGTTACGAACAGTATAACTATGGCTACACCTTC. Translating gives CASSYEQYNYGYTF.

This rearrangement joins TRBV19 to TRBJ1-6, with D perhaps matching TRBD1 (5 bases). Trimming removed 8 bases at V and 8 bases at J, with 13 bases between. Germline CDR1 is LNHDA and CDR2 is SQIVND (reference sequence). This CDR3 is built from 13 residues. In nucleotides, the CDR3 is TGTGCCAGTCAGGGCCTCGGAGATTCACCCCTCCACTTT. Its translation is CASQGLGDSPLHF.

This clone was observed a single time. The gene calls are TRBV7-2 and TRBJ2-1; the D gene is possibly TRBD2 (6 bases). Germline CDR1 reads SGHTA; CDR2 reads FQGNSA. The CDR3 is 14 amino acids. Trimming removed 5 bases at V and 7 bases at J, with 15 bases between. The CDR3 reads CASSSRDFRNEQFF. The CDR3 DNA is TGTGCCAGCAGCAGCCGGGACTTCCGAAATGAGCAGTTCTTC.

This clone appeared a few times. The chain combines TRBV30 with TRBJ1-5, with D tentatively TRBD1 (6 bases). The CDR3 has 12 amino acids. The germline V gene has CDR1 GTSNPN and CDR2 SVGIG (reference sequence). Trimming took off 5 bases at V and 4 bases at J, with 9 bases between the two ends. In DNA, the CDR3 is TGTGCCTGGGGACAGACGAATCAGCCCCAGCATTTT. Translating gives CAWGQTNQPQHF.

This chain connects TRBV2 to TRBJ1-6, with 7 bases aligning to TRBD1. This CDR3 contains 15 residues. J was trimmed by 8 bases and V by 6 bases; bases with no gene match: 10. CDR1 is SNHLY and CDR2 is FYNNEI in the germline V gene. CDR3 coding DNA: TGTGCCAGCAGGGAAACAGGGGTGAGGGATTCACCCCTCCACTTT. This encodes CASRETGVRDSPLHF.

Only a few counts were recorded for this clone. This rearrangement joins TRBV12-3 or TRBV12-4 to TRBJ2-3; 7 nucleotides line up with TRBD1. CDR3 length: 12 amino acids. The J segment lost 9 bases and the V segment lost 6 bases, leaving 6 bases of the junction unmatched. CDR3 DNA sequence: TGTGCCAGCAGATCAGACAGGGCGACGCAGTATTTT. The encoded protein is CASRSDRATQYF.

V and J are TRBV12-3 or TRBV12-4 and TRBJ1-2, with D perhaps matching TRBD1 (6 bases). Trimming pared 5 bases from V and 3 bases from J, leaving 10 bases between. The CDR3 has 13 amino acids. Written as DNA, the CDR3 is TGTGCCAGCAGTCACCGACAGGACTATGGCTACACCTTC. Translating gives CASSHRQDYGYTF.

A single count supports this clone. CDR3 residues: CSVATGGSYGYTF. The CDR3 region has the DNA TGCAGCGTTGCCACAGGTGGATCATATGGCTACACCTTC. The gene calls are TRBV29-1 and TRBJ1-2; weak D call: TRBD1 (5 bases). Germline V gives CDR1 SQVTM, CDR2 ANQGSEA. CDR3 length: 13 residues. V gave up 4 bases and J gave up 5 bases, with 14 bases separating them.

The chain combines TRBV19 with TRBJ1-5; D gene uncertain. The CDR3 spans 14 residues. V shed 2 bases and J shed 0 bases, with 5 bases lying between them. The germline V gene encodes CDR1 LNHDA and CDR2 SQIVND (reference sequence). The CDR3 sequence: CASSISDSNQPQHF. The CDR3, as DNA: TGTGCCAGTAGTATAAGCGATAGCAATCAGCCCCAGCATTTT.

The chain carries TRBV6-5 and TRBJ2-7; D is undetermined. Trimming cost V 5 bases and J 2 bases, with 13 bases left between them. The CDR3 contains 14 residues. Germline V lookup: CDR1 MNHEY, CDR2 SVGAGI. The CDR3 region has the DNA TGTGCCAGCAGTCCGAACAGCCTGACCTACGAGCAGTACTTC. Amino acid sequence: CASSPNSLTYEQYF.

The chain links TRBV9 to TRBJ1-2, with TRBD1 as a possible D gene (5 bases). The CDR3 runs to 15 residues. From germline, CDR1 is SGDLS and CDR2 YYNGEE. The V and J ends lost 4 bases and 2 bases respectively, with 15 bases between them. This CDR3 is CASSKDTGVNYGYTF. As DNA, the CDR3 is TGTGCCAGCAGCAAAGACACAGGAGTCAACTATGGCTACACCTTC.

The chain carries TRBV2 and TRBJ1-1; 8 bases agree with TRBD1. V lost 3 bases to trimming and J lost 3 bases; unmatched junction nucleotides: 0. Germline V gene sequence: CDR1 SNHLY, CDR2 FYNNEI. This CDR3 contains 13 residues. The CDR3 loop is CASSEDRDTEAFF. CDR3 coding DNA: TGTGCCAGCAGTGAGGACAGGGACACTGAAGCTTTCTTT.

CDR3: CASSQRTGGAETQYF. Here the CDR3 DNA reads TGTGCCAGCAGCCAAAGGACAGGGGGCGCCGAGACCCAGTACTTC. The V call is TRBV3-1 (or the pseudogene TRBV3-2), the J call TRBJ2-5; 11 bases agree with TRBD1. Unmatched junction bases numbered 4, after V lost 2 bases and J lost 5 bases. Germline V gives CDR1 LGHDT, CDR2 YNNKEL (reference sequence). The CDR3 sequence is 15 residues long.

This clone has just one count. This chain links TRBV11-2 with TRBJ2-7, with 8 bases lining up with TRBD2. After removal of 5 bases from V and 1 base from J, the junction contained 4 bases not matched to a gene. The germline gives CDR1 SGHAT, CDR2 FQNNGV. CDR3 length: 14 amino acids. The CDR3 coding sequence is TGTGCCAGCAGCCTGGAGCGGGAGTCCTACGAGCAGTACTTC. Amino acid sequence: CASSLERESYEQYF. The entire variable domain, with the rest obtained from reference TRBV11-2 and TRBJ2-7, is as follows: EAGVAQSPRYKIIEKRQSVAFWCNPISGHATLYWYQQILGQGPKLLIQFQNNGVVDDSQLPKDRFSAERLKGVDSTLKIQPAKLEDSAVYLCASSLERESYEQYFGPGTRLTVT.

The chain uses TRBV6-5 and TRBJ1-1, with D hard to call. Germline loops: CDR1 MNHEY, CDR2 SVGAGI. V was shortened by 6 bases and J by 1 base, with 12 bases between the two germline ends. This CDR3 comprises 14 residues. The CDR3 spells CASSPFAGNTEAFF. The CDR3 coding sequence is TGTGCCAGCAGCCCCTTCGCAGGGAACACTGAAGCTTTCTTT.

This clone was seen only once. This sequence joins TRBV7-2 and TRBJ1-2, with TRBD1 matching over 9 bases. This CDR3 region has 13 residues. V dropped 5 bases and J dropped 8; count of bases not matched to a gene: 6. Germline lookup yields CDR1 SGHTA and CDR2 FQGNSA. CDR3 coding DNA: TGTGCCAGCAGCCCCGACAGGGGGGGCGGCTACACCTTC. This codes for CASSPDRGGGYTF. The whole variable domain, filled in from reference TRBV7-2 and TRBJ1-2, reads GAGVSQSPSNKVTEKGKDVELRCDPISGHTALYWYRQSLGQGLEFLIYFQGNSAPDKSGLPSDRFSAERTGGSVSTLTIQRTQQEDSAVYLCASSPDRGGGYTFGSGTRLTVV.

V gene TRBV11-3 combines with J gene TRBJ2-1, with 8 bases matching TRBD2. Trimming took 5 bases from V and 8 from J; bases not matched to a gene: 2. CDR3 length: 12 amino acids. Germline assignment: CDR1 SGHNT and CDR2 YENEEA. The CDR3 spells CASSPGGYEQFF. CDR3 sequence (DNA): TGTGCCAGCAGCCCGGGGGGGTATGAGCAGTTCTTC. The whole variable domain, filled in from reference TRBV11-3 and TRBJ2-1, reads EAGVVQSPRYKIIEKKQPVAFWCNPISGHNTLYWYLQNLGQGPELLIRYENEEAVDDSQLPKDRFSAERLKGVDSTLKIQPAELGDSAVYLCASSPGGYEQFFGPGTRLTVL.

The CDR3 DNA reads as TGCAGTGTACGGACAGGGGTTGGCTACACCTTC. As protein: CSVRTGVGYTF. The chain links TRBV20-1 to TRBJ1-2, with 9 nucleotides matching TRBD1. This CDR3 is built from 11 residues. J was trimmed by 7 bases and V by 7 bases; bases with no gene match: 4. Germline V lookup: CDR1 DFQATT, CDR2 SNEGSKA (reference sequence).

In DNA, the CDR3 is TGTGCCAGCAGCCCCGGACTAGCGACGACAGATACGCAGTATTTT. Residues: CASSPGLATTDTQYF. The chain is built from TRBV7-3 and TRBJ2-3; 9 bases are a match to TRBD2. The CDR3 is 15 amino acids. Unmatched junction bases numbered 6, after V lost 5 bases and J lost 3 bases. Germline-derived CDR1 and CDR2 are SGHTA and FQGTGA.

This clone turned up a few times. The V call is TRBV27, the J call TRBJ2-4, with 8 bases that match TRBD2. The junction had 7 bases not matched to a gene; V was cut back by 4 bases and J by 2 bases. CDR1 is MNHEY and CDR2 is SMNVEV in the germline V gene (reference sequence). There are 16 residues in the CDR3. The DNA of the CDR3 is TGTGCCAGCAGTTATCATTCGGGAGGGTCCAAAAACATTCAGTACTTC. Translating it yields CASSYHSGGSKNIQYF.

The table lists this clone with a few counts. V gene TRBV12-2 combines with J gene TRBJ2-2; the D call in the table, TRBD2, was not verified against the DNA. TRBV12-2 is a listed pseudogene. The CDR3 covers 19 residues. The CDR3 loop is CASRLAGNSGAGNTGELFF. The DNA of the CDR3 is TGTGCAAGTCGCTTAGCGGGGAATAGCGGCGCCGGTAACACCGGGGAGCTGTTTTTT.

The chain joins TRBV4-2 to TRBJ1-2; D is ambiguous. The CDR3 length is 14 residues. Germline assignment: CDR1 LGHNA and CDR2 YNFKEQ. The V end was cut by 4 bases, the J end by 4 bases, with 13 bases between. The CDR3 DNA reads TGTGCCAGCAGCCCGAGGTTCAACGGCTATGGCTACACCTTC. Translation: CASSPRFNGYGYTF.

The chain recombines TRBV6-5 with TRBJ2-2; TRBD1 agrees at 10 bases. Germline V gives CDR1 MNHEY, CDR2 SVGAGI. V was pared by 5 bases and J by 4 bases, with 4 bases of the junction left unmatched. The CDR3 runs to 15 residues. The CDR3 nucleotides are TGTGCCAGCAGTCGAGGGACAGGGGTCACCGGGGAGCTGTTTTTT. It is translated as CASSRGTGVTGELFF.

This clone was seen a few times. The rearrangement joins TRBV30 to TRBJ2-6, with D perhaps TRBD1 (6 bases). This CDR3 has 17 residues. CDR1 is GTSNPN and CDR2 is SVGIG in the germline V gene (reference sequence). V lost 5 bases to trimming and J lost 0 bases, with 17 bases between them. CDR3 amino acids: CAWVGTFSSSGANVLTF. The CDR3 nucleotides are TGTGCCTGGGTCGGGACATTTAGTAGCTCTGGGGCCAACGTCCTGACTTTC.

Here the CDR3 reads CAWSVRNRVEQPQHF. The CDR3 nucleotides read TGTGCCTGGAGTGTACGAAACAGGGTGGAACAGCCCCAGCATTTT. This rearrangement joins TRBV30 to TRBJ1-5; perhaps TRBD1 as D (6 bases). V was shortened by 0 bases and J by 7 bases, with 16 bases between the two germline ends. Germline V gene data show CDR1 as GTSNPN and CDR2 as SVGIG (reference sequence). The CDR3 runs 15 residues.

Here the CDR3 DNA reads TGTGCCAGCAGTGTGCGGGACAGGGACTACGAGCAGTACGTC. Protein sequence: CASSVRDRDYEQYV. V gene TRBV2 combines with J gene TRBJ2-7, with 9 bases matching TRBD1. The V and J ends lost 4 bases and 3 bases, in that order; junction bases with no gene match: 4. The CDR3 loop spans 14 amino acids. The germline V gene has CDR1 SNHLY and CDR2 FYNNEI.

This rearrangement joins TRBV7-6 to TRBJ1-2; weak D call: TRBD1 (6 bases). Germline V gives CDR1 SGHVS, CDR2 FNYEAQ. This CDR3 contains 13 residues. V lost 1 base and J 8 bases, leaving 11 bases between the germline ends. CDR3 nucleotide sequence: TGTGCCAGCAGCTTAGGAGGTGGGGGCGGCTACACCTTC. Translated, it gives CASSLGGGGGYTF. The whole variable domain, filled in from reference TRBV7-6 and TRBJ1-2, reads GAGVSQSPRYKVTKRGQDVALRCDPISGHVSLYWYRQALGQGPEFLTYFNYEAQQDKSGLPNDRFSAERPEGSISTLTIQRTEQRDSAMYRCASSLGGGGGYTFGSGTRLTVV.

The chain is built from TRBV19 and TRBJ1-1, with D perhaps TRBD1 (5 bases). Trimming took 5 bases from V and 1 from J, leaving 8 bases between them. This CDR3 has 13 residues. Germline assignment: CDR1 LNHDA and CDR2 SQIVND (reference sequence). The CDR3 loop is CASSPGGNTEAFF. The DNA of the CDR3 is TGTGCCAGTAGTCCGGGGGGGAACACTGAAGCTTTCTTT.

The genes are TRBV5-6 and TRBJ1-2; D is ambiguous. The CDR3 spans 15 residues. Germline-derived CDR1 and CDR2 are SGHDT and YYEEEE. The V and J ends lost 0 bases and 2 bases respectively, with 11 bases between them. The CDR3 loop is CASSLGPAGNYGYTF. The CDR3 DNA sequence: TGTGCCAGCAGCTTGGGTCCGGCGGGAAACTATGGCTACACCTTC. The full variable domain, in which reference TRBV5-6 and TRBJ1-2 provide the parts outside the CDR3, is DAGVTQSPTHLIKTRGQQVTLRCSPKSGHDTVSWYQQALGQGPQFIFQYYEEEERQRGNFPDRFSGHQFPNYSSELNVNALLLGDSALYLCASSLGPAGNYGYTFGSGTRLTVV.

The chain has TRBV3-1 (or the pseudogene TRBV3-2) and TRBJ2-1; the D gene is possibly TRBD2 (6 bases). Trimming left V 1 base short and J 9 bases short, with 10 bases between. The CDR3 sequence is 13 residues long. The germline CDR1 and CDR2 sequences are LGHDT and YNNKEL (reference sequence). CDR3 in amino acids: CASSQGLGSEQFF. CDR3 in DNA: TGTGCCAGCAGCCAAGGTCTCGGGAGTGAGCAGTTCTTC.

V usage is TRBV5-4 and J usage is TRBJ1-2; 11 nucleotides align to TRBD1. Per the germline V gene, CDR1 is SGHNT and CDR2 is YYREEE (reference sequence). Trimming at V came to 4 bases and at J to 4 bases, leaving 6 bases not matched to a gene. The CDR3 loop spans 15 amino acids. The CDR3 DNA reads TGTGCCAGCAGCACCGGGACAGGGGGAGGCTATGGCTACACCTTC. This sequence encodes CASSTGTGGGYGYTF.

The chain is built from TRBV5-1 and TRBJ2-6; D gene unclear. Germline V gene sequence: CDR1 SGHRS, CDR2 YFSETQ. V dropped 0 bases and J dropped 0 bases, with 10 bases sitting between them. The CDR3 has 17 residues. The CDR3 nucleotides are TGCGCCAGCAGCTTGGGGGCATCGAGCTCTGGGGCCAACGTCCTGACTTTC. Its translation is CASSLGASSSGANVLTF.